The 23 T cell receptor beta chains presented below share a single source sample, sequenced in a study of OX40 agonist ivuxolimab in advanced cancers. Data came from immunoSEQ multiplex PCR; TCRdb stores just in-frame clones and leaves some out. The profile covers 25,000 or so clones, with roughly 80% appearing a single time and roughly 13% taken by the ten largest. This specimen consisted of CD4+ or CD8+ T cells sorted from blood, obtained in a trial of the OX40 agonist ivuxolimab. The receptors derive from an adult with an advanced solid tumor such as melanoma, head and neck, liver or kidney cancer.

V is TRBV7-9 and J is TRBJ1-2; 7 bases map to TRBD1. V lost 4 bases to trimming and J lost 5 bases; unmatched junction nucleotides: 10. Per germline, CDR1 SEHNR and CDR2 FQNEAQ (reference sequence). The CDR3 is 15 amino acids. DNA of the CDR3: TGTGCCAGCAGCTCAACCTTTGACAGGGCGTATGGCTACACCTTC. Residues: CASSSTFDRAYGYTF.

This clone has a handful of counts. The genes are TRBV9 and TRBJ2-2, with D perhaps given as TRBD1 or TRBD2 (6 bases each). Trimming took off 4 bases at V and 5 bases at J, with 18 bases between the two ends. The germline gives CDR1 SGDLS, CDR2 YYNGEE. The CDR3 totals 16 residues. In DNA form, the CDR3 reads TGTGCCAGCAGCCCCCAGGAGGGGGGCCCTACCGGGGAGCTGTTTTTT. Its protein is CASSPQEGGPTGELFF.

The V and J genes are TRBV7-9 and TRBJ2-7, with TRBD2 as a possible D gene (6 bases). The CDR3 has 15 residues. V lost 5 bases, J lost 3 bases, and 17 bases lay in between. The germline V gene encodes CDR1 SEHNR and CDR2 FQNEAQ (reference sequence). CDR3 bases: TGTGCCAGCAGCATCCGGGAGAGCCTCTTCTACGAGCAGTACTTC. Its protein is CASSIRESLFYEQYF.

The chain uses TRBV7-2 and TRBJ2-1; 11 bases map to TRBD2. Looked up from germline, CDR1 is SGHTA and CDR2 is FQGNSA. The CDR3 extends over 16 amino acids. With V trimmed by 8 bases and J by 7 bases, 13 bases remained unmatched. This chain's CDR3 is CASATLAGGPRNEQFF. In DNA form, the CDR3 reads TGTGCCAGCGCTACCTTAGCGGGGGGGCCGAGGAATGAGCAGTTCTTC.

The rearrangement joins TRBV27 to TRBJ2-4; 7 positions match TRBD1. V dropped 5 bases and J dropped 1; count of bases not matched to a gene: 14. The CDR3 consists of 18 residues. Germline CDR1 is MNHEY and CDR2 is SMNVEV (reference sequence). CDR3 sequence reads: CASSPLTGSPDAKNIQYF. The CDR3 DNA reads as TGTGCCAGCAGTCCTCTGACAGGGTCTCCCGACGCCAAAAACATTCAGTACTTC.

V and J are TRBV5-6 and TRBJ1-3, with a tentative D call TRBD1 (5 bases). The CDR3 has 16 amino acids. The ends were cut back, 0 bases at V and 7 bases at J, with 17 bases in the middle. Germline V CDR1 and CDR2: SGHDT, YYEEEE. The chain's CDR3 is CASSLVWTREGNTIYF. In DNA, the CDR3 is TGTGCCAGCAGCTTGGTTTGGACACGTGAGGGGAACACCATATATTTT.

The chain combines TRBV7-9 with TRBJ2-7; maybe TRBD2 (6 bases). V gave up 0 bases and J gave up 3 bases, with 18 bases separating them. The CDR3 extends over 17 amino acids. Germline V gene sequence: CDR1 SEHNR, CDR2 FQNEAQ (reference sequence). CDR3 sequence reads: CASSLAPRMRGNYEQYF. The DNA for the CDR3 is TGTGCCAGCAGCTTAGCCCCTCGAATGCGGGGTAACTACGAGCAGTACTTC. Using reference TRBV7-9 and TRBJ2-7 for the parts outside the CDR3, the full variable domain is DTGVSQNPRHKITKRGQNVTFRCDPISEHNRLYWYRQTLGQGPEFLTYFQNEAQLEKSRLLSDRFSAERPKGSFSTLEIQRTEQGDSAMYLCASSLAPRMRGNYEQYFGPGTRLTVT.

The chain combines TRBV9 with TRBJ2-2; D call uncertain. Germline V lookup: CDR1 SGDLS, CDR2 YYNGEE. V was clipped by 0 bases and J by 0 bases, with 9 bases between them. CDR3 size: 16 residues. CDR3 DNA sequence: TGTGCCAGCAGCGTAGAGATGGCAGCGAACACCGGGGAGCTGTTTTTT. It is translated as CASSVEMAANTGELFF.

The V gene is TRBV6-5, the J gene TRBJ2-7; tentatively, D is TRBD1 (5 bases). The CDR3 sequence is 15 residues long. Germline lookup yields CDR1 MNHEY and CDR2 SVGAGI. V lost 0 bases, J lost 2 bases, and 11 bases lay in between. The CDR3 sequence is CASSYSGVRAYEQYF. The CDR3 nucleotides are TGTGCCAGCAGTTACTCAGGGGTTCGGGCCTACGAGCAGTACTTC.

The chain employs TRBV6-6 and TRBJ2-3; no clear D. Trimming pared 2 bases from V and 3 bases from J, leaving 6 bases between. Germline V gene sequence: CDR1 MNHNY, CDR2 SVGAGI (reference sequence). This CDR3 is built from 13 residues. DNA of the CDR3: TGTGCCAGCAGTTACACGACGACAGATACGCAGTATTTT. Translating gives CASSYTTTDTQYF.

The chain is built from TRBV9 and TRBJ2-1, with TRBD2 matching over 10 bases. J gave up 1 base and V 4 bases, and 5 bases lay outside the gene matches. Looked up from germline, CDR1 is SGDLS and CDR2 is YYNGEE. CDR3 length: 16 amino acids. The CDR3 nucleotides are TGTGCCAGCAGCCCACCTAGCGGGGGTTCCTACAATGAGCAGTTCTTC. Residues: CASSPPSGGSYNEQFF. Full variable domain (outside the CDR3, taken from reference TRBV9 and TRBJ2-1): DSGVTQTPKHLITATGQRVTLRCSPRSGDLSVYWYQQSLDQGLQFLIQYYNGEERAKGNILERFSAQQFPDLHSELNLSSLELGDSALYFCASSPPSGGSYNEQFFGPGTRLTVL.

The chain joins TRBV5-1 to TRBJ2-5; TRBD2 might be the D (5 bases). The CDR3 is 16 residues long. CDR1 and CDR2 from the germline V gene are SGHRS and YFSETQ. V gave up 0 bases and J gave up 5 bases, with 17 bases separating them. The DNA for the CDR3 is TGCGCCAGCAGCTTGGCAACGATAGTCGGCGGGGAGACCCAGTACTTC. Its translation is CASSLATIVGGETQYF.

The chain links TRBV10-1 to TRBJ2-5; TRBD2 might be the D (6 bases). Germline V lookup: CDR1 WNHNN, CDR2 SYGVQD (reference sequence). V lost 0 bases, J lost 4 bases, and 18 bases lay in between. This CDR3 is 17 amino acids long. The CDR3, as DNA: TGCGCCAGCAGTGAGTCAAGTGGCGGGACCAGCCGAGAGACCCAGTACTTC. Its protein is CASSESSGGTSRETQYF.

This clone was detected only a few times. V usage is TRBV7-9 and J usage is TRBJ1-5; a weak D match, TRBD1 (5 bases). CDR1 is SEHNR, CDR2 FQNEAQ, per germline (reference sequence). The V end was cut by 1 base, the J end by 1 base, with 8 bases between. The CDR3 covers 15 residues. In DNA, the CDR3 is TGTGCCAGCAGCTTAGTGGAGGGGAGCAATCAGCCCCAGCATTTT. Translating it yields CASSLVEGSNQPQHF.

This clone was seen only once. The chain has TRBV7-8 and TRBJ2-1; 7 bases map to TRBD2. CDR3 length: 14 residues. V shed 5 bases, J shed 6 bases, and the junction held 7 bases outside the gene matches. The germline V gene encodes CDR1 SGHVS and CDR2 FQNEAQ. CDR3 in amino acids: CASSPTGGPNEQFF. DNA for the CDR3: TGTGCCAGCAGCCCCACGGGGGGACCCAATGAGCAGTTCTTC. The full variable domain, its missing parts supplied by reference TRBV7-8 and TRBJ2-1, is GAGVSQSPRYKVAKRGQDVALRCDPISGHVSLFWYQQALGQGPEFLTYFQNEAQLDKSGLPSDRFFAERPEGSVSTLKIQRTQQEDSAVYLCASSPTGGPNEQFFGPGTRLTVL.

This chain links TRBV11-3 with TRBJ2-3; D ambiguous. The CDR3 extends over 12 amino acids. Germline CDR1 reads SGHNT; CDR2 reads YENEEA. The V and J ends lost 1 base and 3 bases respectively, with 2 bases between them. CDR3 loop: CASSLGTDTQYF. In DNA, the CDR3 is TGTGCCAGCAGCTTAGGGACAGATACGCAGTATTTT.

This rearrangement joins TRBV29-1 to TRBJ2-7; 8 bases line up with TRBD2. V was pared by 3 bases and J by 0 bases, with 7 bases of the junction left unmatched. The length of the CDR3 is 15 residues. Germline assignment: CDR1 SQVTM and CDR2 ANQGSEA. The CDR3 DNA reads TGCAGCGTTGAGAGTCGGGGGGGAAGCTCCTACGAGCAGTACTTC. Amino acid sequence: CSVESRGGSSYEQYF.

The chain recombines TRBV27 with TRBJ1-3; D uncertain. Germline V gene data show CDR1 as MNHEY and CDR2 as SMNVEV (reference sequence). Trimming took off 0 bases at V and 3 bases at J, with 9 bases between the two ends. There are 15 residues in the CDR3. As DNA, the CDR3 is TGTGCCAGCAGTTTATCACCAGTCCTTGGAAACACCATATATTTT. This sequence encodes CASSLSPVLGNTIYF.

V is TRBV5-6 and J is TRBJ1-4; 10 nucleotides agree with TRBD1. After removal of 4 bases from V and 5 bases from J, the junction contained 8 bases not matched to a gene. The CDR3 totals 16 residues. Per the germline V gene, CDR1 is SGHDT and CDR2 is YYEEEE. CDR3 nucleotide sequence: TGTGCCAGCAGCCCAGGACAGGGGGTGGGCAATGAAAAACTGTTTTTT. Residues: CASSPGQGVGNEKLFF.

In its sample, this clone was seen a few times. J is TRBJ1-1 and V is TRBV27; 8 bases line up with TRBD1. Germline trimming cut 5 bases from V and 4 bases from J; bases unmatched to any gene: 9. Looked up from germline, CDR1 is MNHEY and CDR2 is SMNVEV (reference sequence). The CDR3 runs to 15 residues. The CDR3 here is CASSPSPTGVTEAFF. The CDR3 DNA reads as TGTGCCAGCAGTCCATCTCCGACAGGGGTCACTGAAGCTTTCTTT.

The genes are TRBV6-1 and TRBJ2-7; D might be TRBD1 (6 bases). From germline, CDR1 is MNHNS and CDR2 SASEGT. This CDR3 has 15 residues. The V end was cut by 2 bases, the J end by 0 bases, with 11 bases between. In nucleotides, the CDR3 is TGTGCCAGCAGTGAATACGACAGGAGCTCCTACGAGCAGTACTTC. Residues: CASSEYDRSSYEQYF.

The rearrangement joins TRBV4-3 to TRBJ1-6, with 7 bases lining up with TRBD1. Germline V gene sequence: CDR1 LGHNA, CDR2 YSLEER. This CDR3 comprises 17 residues. Germline trimming cut 0 bases from V and 4 bases from J; bases unmatched to any gene: 6. DNA of the CDR3: TGCGCCAGCAGCCAAGAGGTCCTGGACAGGTATAATTCACCCCTCCACTTT. It translates to CASSQEVLDRYNSPLHF.

The chain uses TRBV9 and TRBJ2-3, with D perhaps matching TRBD2 (6 bases). Looked up from germline, CDR1 is SGDLS and CDR2 is YYNGEE. Trimming left V 4 bases short and J 2 bases short, with 20 bases between. The CDR3 consists of 17 residues. Here the CDR3 reads CASSPQHSGRATDTQYF. The CDR3 bases are TGTGCCAGCAGCCCCCAACATAGCGGAAGGGCCACAGATACGCAGTATTTT.